This record concerns one T cell receptor (beta chain) sequence. This sample stems from a study of blood T cell repertoires in COVID-19. Study as a whole: COVID-19 samples from acute and convalescent phases originated in the United States, Italy and Spain. The cDNA or gDNA used as material had been derived from T cells, B-cell-depleted T cells, or PBMCs.

The CDR3 totals 15 residues. Germline assignment: CDR1 LGHNA and CDR2 YSLEER. V was trimmed by 6 bases and J by 1 base, leaving 10 bases between them. As handled by the study authors: From reference gene primer amplification, estimates of nucleated cell counts were derived. The assay was immunoSEQ multiplex PCR, and TCRdb's table has in-frame clones only and misses some. The V and J calls and clone size are taken from that table; D and trimming were inferred from the DNA. Of tens of thousands of clones listed, approximately 83% are singletons. This chain joins TRBV4-3 and TRBJ1-6, with D possibly TRBD1 on 5 matching bases. The clonotype comes from a woman at least 80 years old with active or convalescent COVID-19. The sequenced material came from peripheral blood. This chain's CDR3 is CASSLQVSYNSPLHF. CDR3 DNA: TGCGCCAGCAGTCTACAGGTTTCCTATAATTCACCCCTCCACTTT.